This is a list of T cell receptor beta chains from one sample in a study of brain T cells in children with intractable seizures. TCRdb's table, derived via immunoSEQ multiplex PCR, lists solely in-frame clones and lacks some. Among about 340,000 clones listed, 93% were seen once. Sequenced material: peripheral blood, taken 5 to 6 months after surgery. Source of these receptors: a boy younger than two with tuberous sclerosis and intractable seizures. The CDR3 runs from the conserved cysteine through the conserved F or W. The D gene is left open where the match is weak. Rows give clone size only sometimes, using once, few, many, or a class for an expanded clone.

abundance	v_gene	j_gene	d_gene	CDR3nt	CDR3aa
.	TRBV6-1	TRBJ1-2	.	TGTGCCAGCAGTGAAGCGGGATCCCGACACTATGGCTACACCTTC	CASSEAGSRHYGYTF
.	TRBV6-5	TRBJ1-3	.	TGTGCCAGCAGCCGAGGGAGCTCTGGAAACACCATATATTTT	CASSRGSSGNTIYF
.	TRBV19	TRBJ2-2	.	TGTGCCACCACGCCCGGGACCGGGGAGCTGTTTTTT	CATTPGTGELFF
.	TRBV3-1/TRBV3-2	TRBJ2-7	.	TGTGCCAGCAGCCAAGGAGGCGGCTTGGGGGTCGGGGAGCAGTACTTC	CASSQGGGLGVGEQYF
.	TRBV10-3	TRBJ1-6	.	TGTGCCATCAGTGAGGGAAGAGGTTCCAATTCACCCCTCCACTTT	CAISEGRGSNSPLHF
.	TRBV15	TRBJ1-1	TRBD1	TGTGCCACCAGCAGAGATCGGTCCAGGGGGGAAACTGAAGCTTTCTTT	CATSRDRSRGETEAFF
.	TRBV12-3/TRBV12-4	TRBJ2-7	.	TGTGCCAGCGCTGTCTGGGTGACCTACGAGCAGTACTTC	CASAVWVTYEQYF
.	TRBV7-2	TRBJ2-7	.	TGTGCCAGCAGCTTACCAGGGCGGGGTAAGAACGAGCAGTACTTC	CASSLPGRGKNEQYF
.	TRBV7-6	TRBJ2-1	TRBD2	TGTGCCAGCAGCACCCAGGATAGCGGGGGTTCCTCACAGTTCTTC	CASSTQDSGGSSQFF
.	TRBV7-8	TRBJ1-2	TRBD1	TGTGCCAGCAGCTTAGAAGTCAAGGGGGCCAGAAAGTGGGGCTACACCTTC	CASSLEVKGARKWGYTF
.	TRBV28	TRBJ2-3	.	TGTGCCAGCAGGCCCTACAGGGCACGCACAGATACGCAGTATTTT	CASRPYRARTDTQYF
.	TRBV2	TRBJ1-3	.	TGTGCCAGCAGTGTCTTTGTCTCTGGAAACACCATATATTTT	CASSVFVSGNTIYF
once	TRBV6-1	TRBJ1-1	.	TGTGCCAGCAGTGAAGTGACTCTTAAGACTGAAGCTTTCTTT	CASSEVTLKTEAFF
.	TRBV12-5	TRBJ2-7	TRBD2	TGTGCTAGTGGTTTGGACCAGACTAGCGTTTACGAGCAGTACTTC	CASGLDQTSVYEQYF
once	TRBV5-8	TRBJ1-2	.	TGTGCCAGCAGCTCGTGGACGACTAGCTATGGCTACACCTTC	CASSSWTTSYGYTF
.	TRBV2	TRBJ2-5	.	TGTGCCAGCAGTTATACGACACTGCAAGAGACCCAGTACTTC	CASSYTTLQETQYF
.	TRBV25-1	TRBJ1-5	.	TGTGCCAGCAGTGGCCAGGGAGGTCAGCCCCAGCATTTT	CASSGQGGQPQHF
.	TRBV16	TRBJ1-1	TRBD1	TGTGCCAGCAGCCTTTACTCCAGGGGGAAAACTGAAGCTTTCTTT	CASSLYSRGKTEAFF
.	TRBV2	TRBJ1-2	.	TGTGCCAGCAGTGAAAGCTCACGGGCTCCCTATGGCTACACCTTC	CASSESSRAPYGYTF
.	TRBV7-8	TRBJ2-3	TRBD2	TGTGCCAGCGTAGCGGGGGGGCACACAGATACGCAGTATTTT	CASVAGGHTDTQYF
.	TRBV28	TRBJ2-7	.	TGTGCCAGTAGCCAATTTTCAAAACAGGGAGGCGAGCAGTACTTC	CASSQFSKQGGEQYF
.	TRBV5-1	TRBJ1-1	TRBD1	TGCGCCAGCAGCCCCCAAGGTGACAGGGGTACTGAAGCTTTCTTT	CASSPQGDRGTEAFF
.	TRBV4-2	TRBJ2-1	.	TGTGCCAGCAGCCCCCTTGGGGCCTTCCATGAGCAGTTCTTC	CASSPLGAFHEQFF
.	TRBV9	TRBJ2-5	.	TGTGCCAGCAGCGCGTCGACAGAGACCCAGTACTTC	CASSASTETQYF
.	TRBV29-1	TRBJ2-5	TRBD1	TGCAGCGTGGCTTACCCCGGACAGGGGGTAGATCAAGAGACCCAGTACTTC	CSVAYPGQGVDQETQYF
.	TRBV2	TRBJ1-5	.	TGTGCCAGCAGTGACAGGACCCGGAATAGCAATCAGCCCCAGCATTTT	CASSDRTRNSNQPQHF
.	TRBV6-1	TRBJ1-1	.	TGTGCCAGCAGTGAAGGGACATCGAACACTGAAGCTTTCTTT	CASSEGTSNTEAFF
.	TRBV27	TRBJ1-4	TRBD1	TGTGCCAGCAGTTTAAGGGGACAGGGGTCTGGGGCAACTAATGAAAAACTGTTTTTT	CASSLRGQGSGATNEKLFF
.	TRBV6-5	TRBJ1-4	TRBD1	TGTGCCAGCAGTTACTCTCCGGACAGGCATGAAAAACTGTTTTTT	CASSYSPDRHEKLFF
.	TRBV6-5	TRBJ2-3	.	TGTGCCAGCAGACTAAGCAGACGCACAGATACGCAGTATTTT	CASRLSRRTDTQYF
.	TRBV5-1	TRBJ1-1	TRBD1	TGCGCCAGCAGCTCAGGGGGGGAGAACACTGAAGCTTTCTTT	CASSSGGENTEAFF
.	TRBV27	TRBJ2-7	.	TGTGCCAGCAGTTTAGGGGTACCCTCCTACGAGCAGTACTTC	CASSLGVPSYEQYF
.	TRBV2	TRBJ1-6	.	TGTGCCAGCAGTGAGGTCAGGGGAATCACCTTGGGGTCACCCCTCCACTTT	CASSEVRGITLGSPLHF
.	TRBV2	TRBJ1-3	.	TGTGCCAGCAAGGGGGACACTGGAAACACCATATATTTT	CASKGDTGNTIYF
.	TRBV7-9	TRBJ2-6	.	TGTGCCAGCAGTCAAGGGGTCCGAGGGGCCAACGTCCTGACTTTC	CASSQGVRGANVLTF
once	TRBV4-1	TRBJ1-3	.	TGCGCCAGCAGCCGTCAAGGGTCAGCAGGGTACTCTGGAAACACCATATATTTT	CASSRQGSAGYSGNTIYF
.	TRBV2	TRBJ2-7	TRBD1	TGTGCCAGCAGTGCCCGGACAGGGGGCACCTACGAGCAGTACTTC	CASSARTGGTYEQYF
.	TRBV7-9	TRBJ1-2	.	TGTGCCAGCAGGCGAAGCCTCCGGGACACTGATGCCAACTATGGCTACACCTTC	CASRRSLRDTDANYGYTF
.	TRBV5-1	TRBJ1-2	.	TGCGCCAGCAGCTTGGCCGGGACGAGGGGCTACACCTTC	CASSLAGTRGYTF
.	TRBV24-1	TRBJ1-2	.	TGTGCCACCAGTGACCCCGGACGGTACTATGGCTACACCTTC	CATSDPGRYYGYTF
.	TRBV5-4	TRBJ2-7	TRBD2	TGTGCCAGCAGCCCTGGGGGACTAGCGGGAGTCCAGGGAGCCTACGAGCAGTACTTC	CASSPGGLAGVQGAYEQYF
.	TRBV14	TRBJ1-1	.	TGTGCCAGCAGCCAAAGTGGGGAGGCTGAAGCTTTCTTT	CASSQSGEAEAFF
.	TRBV19	TRBJ1-3	.	TGTGCCAGTAGTATCCACACCCAATACTCTGGAAACACCATATATTTT	CASSIHTQYSGNTIYF
once	TRBV3-1/TRBV3-2	TRBJ1-1	.	TGTGCCAGCAGCCAATATATTTTCCCCCGAGCCCTGAACACTGAAGCTTTCTTT	CASSQYIFPRALNTEAFF
once	TRBV11-2	TRBJ1-2	TRBD1	TGTGCCAGCAGCTCACCAAGGGGGCCGCCTAACTATGGCTACACCTTC	CASSSPRGPPNYGYTF
.	TRBV19	TRBJ2-2	.	TGTGCCAGTAGTATAGATGAGGCGGTTTCACGAGGGAACACCGGGGAGCTGTTTTTT	CASSIDEAVSRGNTGELFF
.	TRBV28	TRBJ1-5	.	TGTGCCAGCAGGGGCGGAACGTATAGCAATCAGCCCCAGCATTTT	CASRGGTYSNQPQHF
.	TRBV21-1	TRBJ2-7	.	TGTGCCAGCAGCAAAGTGACGACAGGGGGCTCCTACGAGCAGTACTTC	CASSKVTTGGSYEQYF
.	TRBV6-5	TRBJ2-5	TRBD1	TGTGCCAGCAGTTGGACCGGGACAGGGGGCAAGGAGACCCAGTACTTC	CASSWTGTGGKETQYF